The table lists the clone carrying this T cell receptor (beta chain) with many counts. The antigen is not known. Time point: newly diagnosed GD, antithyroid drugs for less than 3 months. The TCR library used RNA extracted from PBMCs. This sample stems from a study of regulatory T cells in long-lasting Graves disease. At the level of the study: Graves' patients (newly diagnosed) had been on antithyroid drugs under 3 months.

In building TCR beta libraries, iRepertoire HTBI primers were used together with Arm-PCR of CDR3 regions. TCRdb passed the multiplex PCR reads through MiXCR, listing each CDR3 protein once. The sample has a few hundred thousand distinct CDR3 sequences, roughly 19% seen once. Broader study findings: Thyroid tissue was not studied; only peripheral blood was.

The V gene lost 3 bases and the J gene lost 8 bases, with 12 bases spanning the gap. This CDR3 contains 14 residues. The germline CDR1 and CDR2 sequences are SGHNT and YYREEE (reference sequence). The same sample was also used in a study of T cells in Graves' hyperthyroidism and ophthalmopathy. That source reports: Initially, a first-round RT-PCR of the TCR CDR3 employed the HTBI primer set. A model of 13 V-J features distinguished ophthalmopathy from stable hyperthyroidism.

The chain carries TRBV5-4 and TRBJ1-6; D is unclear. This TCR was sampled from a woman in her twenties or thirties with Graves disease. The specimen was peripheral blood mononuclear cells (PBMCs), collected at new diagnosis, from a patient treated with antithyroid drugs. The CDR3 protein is CASSSSELDSPLHF. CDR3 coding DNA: TGTGCCAGCAGCTCCTCGGAGCTGGATTCACCCCTCCACTTT.